Following are 9 T cell receptor beta chains from one sample sequenced in a study of T cells in Graves' hyperthyroidism and ophthalmopathy. The TCR beta CDR3 regions underwent amplification using RNA transcripts as the source. Initially, a first-round RT-PCR of the TCR CDR3 employed the HTBI primer set. TCRdb independently ran MiXCR on the multiplex PCR reads; one entry per CDR3 protein. The sample yields over 700,000 distinct CDR3 sequences, around 39% seen once. Sequenced material: blood. The receptors shown here come from a young man with Graves' hyperthyroidism.

This clonotype has just a few counts. J is TRBJ1-4 and V is TRBV20-1, with D possibly being TRBD1 (5 bases). The CDR3 extends over 13 amino acids. Germline V gene sequence: CDR1 DFQATT, CDR2 SNEGSKA (reference sequence). V lost 6 bases to trimming and J lost 0 bases, with 8 bases between them. The CDR3 region has the DNA TGCAGTGCCGACAGTGCAACTAATGAAAAACTGTTTTTT. As protein: CSADSATNEKLFF.

This clonotype was picked up a small number of times. The V and J genes are TRBV12-3 or TRBV12-4 and TRBJ2-5; 10 bases map to TRBD2. The CDR3 has 16 residues. V dropped 6 bases and J dropped 5; count of bases not matched to a gene: 12. CDR3 loop: CASSLSSGRGSETQYF. CDR3 bases: TGTGCCAGCAGCCTCTCCAGCGGGAGGGGTTCGGAGACCCAGTACTTC.

This clonotype was detected a few times. The rearrangement links TRBV20-1 to TRBJ2-5; TRBD2 matches 9 bases. Germline CDR1 DFQATT, CDR2 SNEGSKA (reference sequence). The CDR3 runs 15 residues. V shed 4 bases, J shed 5 bases, and the junction held 11 bases outside the gene matches. The CDR3 DNA reads as TGCAGTGCTAAGGGGCGGGGGGGTCGGCGGGAGACCCAGTACTTC. Translated: CSAKGRGGRRETQYF.

This clonotype turned up a few times. The chain couples TRBV10-3 to TRBJ2-3; unclear D gene. V was pared by 0 bases and J by 13 bases, with 17 bases between. This CDR3 is 14 amino acids long. Per germline, CDR1 ENHRY and CDR2 SYGVKD. The CDR3 sequence: CAISESGGPPLEYF. The CDR3 nucleotides read TGTGCCATCAGTGAGTCGGGTGGGCCTCCTTTGGAGTATTTT.

The chain joins TRBV5-1 to TRBJ2-7; D is ambiguous. Germline values: CDR1 SGHRS, CDR2 YFSETQ. The CDR3 covers 13 residues. Between the trimmed V and J ends, which lost 3 bases and 3 bases, there was a span of 10 bases. CDR3 region: CASSSVLDYEQYF. The DNA of the CDR3 is TGCGCCAGCAGCTCTGTTTTGGACTACGAGCAGTACTTC.

A remark on this clonotype: A much bigger clone sits one base away, suggesting this may be a read error. This chain uses TRBV5-5 with TRBJ1-5; no clear D. CDR3 length equals 14 residues. The V and J ends lost 4 bases and 0 bases respectively, with 8 bases between them. Germline lookup yields CDR1 SGHKS and CDR2 YYEKEE (reference sequence). CDR3 loop: CASSVEYSNQPQHF. CDR3 bases: TGTGCCAGCAGCGTAGAGTATAGCAATCAGCCCCAGCATTTT. Full variable domain (remainder filled in from reference TRBV5-5 and TRBJ1-5): DAGVTQSPTHLIKTRGQQVTLRCSPISGHKSVSWYQQVLGQGPQFIFQYYEKEERGRGNFPDRFSARQFPNYSSELNVNALLLGDSALYLCASSVEYSNQPQHFGDGTRLSIL.

This clonotype was seen repeatedly, ten times or more. The chain recombines TRBV7-9 with TRBJ1-5, with unresolved D. Trimming left V 4 bases short and J 6 bases short, with 10 bases between. Germline V lookup: CDR1 SEHNR, CDR2 FQNEAQ (reference sequence). CDR3 size: 13 residues. The CDR3 sequence: CASSSDGPQPQHF. The CDR3 DNA sequence: TGTGCCAGCAGCTCCGACGGTCCTCAGCCCCAGCATTTT.

The chain couples TRBV11-3 to TRBJ1-3; TRBD1 matches 7 bases. CDR1 is SGHNT, CDR2 YENEEA, per germline. The CDR3 loop spans 15 amino acids. The trim removed 8 bases at V and 5 bases at J, leaving 12 bases unmatched. The DNA of the CDR3 is TGTGCCAGCGGCCCCGACGGGACAGCCAGAAACACCATATATTTT. Its translation is CASGPDGTARNTIYF.

This clonotype was seen repeatedly, ten times or more. The chain employs TRBV7-9 and TRBJ1-5; TRBD1 agrees at 7 bases. The V gene's germline CDR1 is SEHNR and CDR2 FQNEAQ (reference sequence). There are 14 residues in the CDR3. V lost 5 bases and J lost 3; bases outside the gene matches: 4. CDR3 protein: CASSRDSDNQPQHF. The CDR3 DNA follows: TGTGCCAGCAGCCGGGACAGCGACAATCAGCCCCAGCATTTT.